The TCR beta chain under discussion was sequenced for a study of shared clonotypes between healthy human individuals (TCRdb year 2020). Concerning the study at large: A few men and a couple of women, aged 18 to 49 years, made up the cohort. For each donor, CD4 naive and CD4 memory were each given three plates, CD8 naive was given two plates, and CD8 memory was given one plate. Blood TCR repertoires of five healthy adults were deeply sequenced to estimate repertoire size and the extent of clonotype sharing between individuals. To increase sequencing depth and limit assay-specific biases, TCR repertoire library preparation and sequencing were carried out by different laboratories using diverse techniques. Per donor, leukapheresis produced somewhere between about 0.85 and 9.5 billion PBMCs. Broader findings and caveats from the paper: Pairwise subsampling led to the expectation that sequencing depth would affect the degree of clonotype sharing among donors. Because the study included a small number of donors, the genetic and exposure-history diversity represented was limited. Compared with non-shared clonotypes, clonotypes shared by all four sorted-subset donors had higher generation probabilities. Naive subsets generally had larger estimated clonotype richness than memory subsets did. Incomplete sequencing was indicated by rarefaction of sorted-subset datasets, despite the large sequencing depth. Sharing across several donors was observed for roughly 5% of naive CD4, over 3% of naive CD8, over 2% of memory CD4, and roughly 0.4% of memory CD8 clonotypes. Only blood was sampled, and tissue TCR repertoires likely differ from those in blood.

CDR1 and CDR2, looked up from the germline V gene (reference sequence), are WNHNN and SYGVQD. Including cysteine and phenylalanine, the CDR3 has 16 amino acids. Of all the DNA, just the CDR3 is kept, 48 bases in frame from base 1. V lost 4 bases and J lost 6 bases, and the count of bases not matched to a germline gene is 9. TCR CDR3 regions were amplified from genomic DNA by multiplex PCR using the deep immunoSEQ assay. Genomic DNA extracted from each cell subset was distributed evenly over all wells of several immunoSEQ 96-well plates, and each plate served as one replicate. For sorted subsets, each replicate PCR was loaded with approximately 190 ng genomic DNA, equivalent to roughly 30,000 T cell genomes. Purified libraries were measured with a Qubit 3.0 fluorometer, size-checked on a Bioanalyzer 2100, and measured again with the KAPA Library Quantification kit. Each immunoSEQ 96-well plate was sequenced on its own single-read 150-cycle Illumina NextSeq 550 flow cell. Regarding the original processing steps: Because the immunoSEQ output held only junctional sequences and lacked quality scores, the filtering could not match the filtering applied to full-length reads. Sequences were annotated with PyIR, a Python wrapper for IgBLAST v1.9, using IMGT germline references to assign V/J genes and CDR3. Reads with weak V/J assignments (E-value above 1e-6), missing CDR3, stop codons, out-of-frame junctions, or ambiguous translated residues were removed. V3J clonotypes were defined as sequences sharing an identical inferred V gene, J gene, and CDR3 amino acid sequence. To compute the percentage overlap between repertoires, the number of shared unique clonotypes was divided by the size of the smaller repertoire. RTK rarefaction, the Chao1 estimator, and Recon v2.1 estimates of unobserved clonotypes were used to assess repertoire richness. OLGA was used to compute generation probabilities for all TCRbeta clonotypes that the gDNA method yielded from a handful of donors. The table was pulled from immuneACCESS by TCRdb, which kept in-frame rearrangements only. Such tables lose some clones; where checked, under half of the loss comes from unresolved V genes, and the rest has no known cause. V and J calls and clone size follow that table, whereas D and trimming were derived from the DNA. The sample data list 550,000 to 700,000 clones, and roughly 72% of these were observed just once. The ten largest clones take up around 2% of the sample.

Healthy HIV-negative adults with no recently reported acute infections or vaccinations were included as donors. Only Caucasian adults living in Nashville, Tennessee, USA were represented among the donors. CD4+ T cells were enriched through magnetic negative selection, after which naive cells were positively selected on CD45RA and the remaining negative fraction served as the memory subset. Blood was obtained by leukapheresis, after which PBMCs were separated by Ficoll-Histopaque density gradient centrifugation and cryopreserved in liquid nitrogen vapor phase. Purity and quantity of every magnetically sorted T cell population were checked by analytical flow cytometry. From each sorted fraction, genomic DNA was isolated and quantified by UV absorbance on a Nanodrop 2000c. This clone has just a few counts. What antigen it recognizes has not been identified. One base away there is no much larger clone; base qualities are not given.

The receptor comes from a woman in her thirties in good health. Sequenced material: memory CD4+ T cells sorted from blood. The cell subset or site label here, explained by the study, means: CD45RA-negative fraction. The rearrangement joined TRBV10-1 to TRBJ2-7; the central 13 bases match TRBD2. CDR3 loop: CASSGGLAGAGTEQYF. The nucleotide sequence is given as TGCGCCAGCAGTGGAGGACTAGCGGGAGCTGGGACCGAGCAGTACTTC.